The present T cell receptor (beta chain) was sequenced within a study of OX40 agonist ivuxolimab in advanced cancers. Repertoires were generated with immunoSEQ multiplex PCR, while TCRdb's copy carries only in-frame clones and drops some. The repertoire has around 70,000 clones, just over 85% of them found once; the top ten carry more than 2.5%. The CDR3 sequence is 13 residues long. Germline assignment: CDR1 LNHDA and CDR2 SQIVND (reference sequence). Trimming took 6 bases from V and 4 from J, leaving 12 bases between them. The chain has TRBV19 and TRBJ1-2; perhaps TRBD1 as D (5 bases). Source: CD4+ or CD8+ T cells sorted from blood, taken in a trial of the OX40 agonist ivuxolimab. This sequence originates from an adult with an advanced solid tumor such as melanoma, head and neck, liver or kidney cancer. The CDR3 region has the DNA TGTGCCAGTAGGACTGGGGCGACCTATGGCTACACCTTC. It yields the protein CASRTGATYGYTF.